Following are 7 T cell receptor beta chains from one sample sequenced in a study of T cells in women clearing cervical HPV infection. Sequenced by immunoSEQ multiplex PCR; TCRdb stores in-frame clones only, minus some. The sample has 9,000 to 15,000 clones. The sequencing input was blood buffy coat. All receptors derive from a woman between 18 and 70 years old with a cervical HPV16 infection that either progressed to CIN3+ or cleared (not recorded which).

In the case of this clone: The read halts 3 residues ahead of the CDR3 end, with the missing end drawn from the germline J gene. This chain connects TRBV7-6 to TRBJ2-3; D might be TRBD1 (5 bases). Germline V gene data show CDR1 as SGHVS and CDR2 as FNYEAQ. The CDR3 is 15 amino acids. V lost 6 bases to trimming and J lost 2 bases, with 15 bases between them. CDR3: CASSPTDGATDTQYF. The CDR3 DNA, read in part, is TGTGCCAGCAGTCCGACCGATGGGGCCACAGATACG.

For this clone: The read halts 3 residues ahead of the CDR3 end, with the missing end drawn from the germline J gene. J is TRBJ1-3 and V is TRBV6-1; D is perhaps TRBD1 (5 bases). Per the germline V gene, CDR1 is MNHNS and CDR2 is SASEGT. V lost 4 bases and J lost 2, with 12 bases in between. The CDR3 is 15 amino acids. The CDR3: CASSAWGDAGNTIYF. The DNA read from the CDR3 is TGTGCCAGCAGTGCTTGGGGGGACGCTGGAAACACC.

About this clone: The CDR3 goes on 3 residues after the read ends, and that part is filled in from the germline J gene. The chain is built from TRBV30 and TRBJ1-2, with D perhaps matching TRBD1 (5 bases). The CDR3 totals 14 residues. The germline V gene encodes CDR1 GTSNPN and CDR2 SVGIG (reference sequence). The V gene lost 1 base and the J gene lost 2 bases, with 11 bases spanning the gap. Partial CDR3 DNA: TGTGCCTGGAGTGGCCTTCGGGGGAACTATGGC. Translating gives CAWSGLRGNYG. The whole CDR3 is CAWSGLRGNYGYTF.

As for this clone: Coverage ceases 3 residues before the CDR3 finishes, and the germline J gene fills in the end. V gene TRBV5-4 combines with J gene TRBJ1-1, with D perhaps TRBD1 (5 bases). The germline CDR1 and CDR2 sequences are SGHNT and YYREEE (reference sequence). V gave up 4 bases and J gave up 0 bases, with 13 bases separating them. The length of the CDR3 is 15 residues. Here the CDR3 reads CASSPGGGLNTEAFF. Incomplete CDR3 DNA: TGTGCCAGCAGCCCCGGGGGGGGACTGAACACTGAA.

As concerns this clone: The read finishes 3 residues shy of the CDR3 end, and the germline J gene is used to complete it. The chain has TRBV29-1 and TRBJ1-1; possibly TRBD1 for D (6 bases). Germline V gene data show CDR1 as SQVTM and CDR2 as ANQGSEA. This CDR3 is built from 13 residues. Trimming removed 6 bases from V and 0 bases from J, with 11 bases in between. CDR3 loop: CSVTGQLNTEAFF. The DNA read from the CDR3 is TGCAGCGTAACTGGACAGCTGAACACTGAA.

The CDR3 reads CASSAAGAARHEQYF. The CDR3 bases that were read are TGTGCCAGCAGCGCGGCGGGGGCAGCGCGCCACGAG. The V gene is TRBV5-4, the J gene TRBJ2-7, with D tentatively TRBD2 (7 bases). The read halts 3 residues ahead of the CDR3 end, with the missing end drawn from the germline J gene. The CDR3 is made up of 15 amino acids. V shed 4 bases and J shed 5 bases, with 19 bases lying between them. Germline V lookup: CDR1 SGHNT, CDR2 YYREEE (reference sequence).

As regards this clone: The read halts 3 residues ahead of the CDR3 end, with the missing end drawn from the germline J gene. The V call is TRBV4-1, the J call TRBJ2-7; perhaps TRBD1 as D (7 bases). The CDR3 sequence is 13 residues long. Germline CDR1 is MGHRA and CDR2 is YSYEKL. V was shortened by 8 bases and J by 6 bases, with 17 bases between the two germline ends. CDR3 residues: CASQEAGGGEQYF. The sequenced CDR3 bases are TGCGCCAGCCAGGAGGCAGGGGGAGGCGAG.